Below are 29 T cell receptor beta chains sequenced from a single sample in a study of T cells expressing NK-cell markers. TCRdb processed the 5' RACE reads again and assigns one entry to each CDR3 protein, with no DNA. Its table lists more than 400,000 distinct CDR3 sequences. Sequencing used blood T cells: a sorted CD56 or NKG2C T cell subset, CD4+ or CD8+ T cells, or bulk PBMC T cells (not recorded which). These receptors came from a woman between 18 and 69 years old in good health.

The rearrangement uses TRBV20-1 and TRBJ2-3. The CDR3 spans 15 residues. Germline V gene data show CDR1 as DFQATT and CDR2 as SNEGSKA (reference sequence). This CDR3 is CSARDWLRDTDTQYF.

This chain links TRBV5-1 with TRBJ1-1; TCRdb gives TRBD1 as the D gene, but with no DNA this cannot be confirmed. This CDR3 comprises 17 residues. CDR1 and CDR2 from the germline V gene are SGHRS and YFSETQ. CDR3: CASSFEQMGRGGTEAFF. Full variable domain (outside the CDR3, taken from reference TRBV5-1 and TRBJ1-1): KAGVTQTPRYLIKTRGQQVTLSCSPISGHRSVSWYQQTPGQGLQFLFEYFSETQRNKGNFPGRFSGRQFSNSRSEMNVSTLELGDSALYLCASSFEQMGRGGTEAFFGQGTRLTVV.

Here the CDR3 reads CASSLGASKARVFVTDTQYF. The J gene is TRBJ2-3, the V gene TRBV12-3 or TRBV12-4; TCRdb's D call of TRBD2 is untestable without DNA. The CDR3 spans 20 residues.

The chain is built from TRBV12-3 or TRBV12-4 and TRBJ2-3. The CDR3 is 15 amino acids. CDR3 protein: CASSLSGLGADTQYF.

The genes are TRBV15 and TRBJ2-7. Germline loops: CDR1 LNHNV, CDR2 YYDKDF (reference sequence). This CDR3 region has 14 residues. CDR3: CATSRAGSSYEQYF.

V usage is TRBV5-1 and J usage is TRBJ2-1; the TRBD2 assignment by TCRdb is unverifiable without DNA. The germline CDR1 and CDR2 sequences are SGHRS and YFSETQ. The CDR3 has 15 amino acids. CDR3 in amino acids: CASSPTSGSYNEQFF.

This chain links TRBV15 with TRBJ1-6. The germline CDR1 and CDR2 sequences are LNHNV and YYDKDF (reference sequence). This CDR3 spans 13 amino acids. The CDR3 here is CATSRKEGSPLHF.

The chain links TRBV20-1 to TRBJ1-6; TCRdb selects TRBD1, and the lack of DNA leaves this call unchecked. The length of the CDR3 is 11 residues. Germline lookup yields CDR1 DFQATT and CDR2 SNEGSKA (reference sequence). This chain's CDR3 is CSARRDSPLHF.

The chain uses TRBV14 and TRBJ2-1. This CDR3 spans 12 amino acids. Germline loops: CDR1 SGHDN, CDR2 FVKESK. CDR3 in amino acids: CASSPVGNEQFF.

J is TRBJ2-2 and V is TRBV2. The CDR3 extends over 14 amino acids. CDR1 and CDR2 from the germline V gene are SNHLY and FYNNEI. The CDR3 protein is CASMDRKNTGELFF.

The rearrangement joins TRBV27 to TRBJ2-1; absent DNA, TCRdb's TRBD2 call cannot be checked. Germline CDR1 MNHEY, CDR2 SMNVEV (reference sequence). There are 14 residues in the CDR3. The CDR3 here is CASSSGLPAGEQFF.

The V gene is TRBV10-3, the J gene TRBJ2-7; as DNA is missing, the TRBD2 call by TCRdb cannot be tested. This CDR3 spans 12 amino acids. Germline CDR1 reads ENHRY; CDR2 reads SYGVKD. CDR3 region: CANGRDSYEQYF.

The V call is TRBV19, the J call TRBJ2-1. The CDR3 consists of 12 residues. Germline lookup yields CDR1 LNHDA and CDR2 SQIVND (reference sequence). Here the CDR3 reads CASSFQYNEQFF.

The CDR3 loop reads CSAPPALAGARRGTQYF. The V call is TRBV20-1, the J call TRBJ2-5; lacking DNA, the TRBD2 call made by TCRdb goes unchecked. This CDR3 comprises 17 residues. Per germline, CDR1 DFQATT and CDR2 SNEGSKA (reference sequence).

The chain is built from TRBV6-1 and TRBJ1-5. The length of the CDR3 is 15 residues. CDR1 MNHNS and CDR2 SASEGT come from the germline V gene. The CDR3 protein is CASSKAGTGNQPQHF.

This chain connects TRBV20-1 to TRBJ2-2; TCRdb's assignment of TRBD1 cannot be checked, as there is no DNA. CDR3 length equals 14 residues. Germline CDR1 is DFQATT and CDR2 is SNEGSKA (reference sequence). CDR3: CSARAQKGAGELFF.

The chain employs TRBV29-1 and TRBJ2-2. Germline V gene sequence: CDR1 SQVTM, CDR2 ANQGSEA. The CDR3 totals 11 residues. CDR3 in amino acids: CSVAETGELFF.

V is TRBV4-2 and J is TRBJ1-2. The germline V gene encodes CDR1 LGHNA and CDR2 YNFKEQ. The CDR3 is 15 residues long. CDR3 protein: CASSQGGKAGSGYTF.

This chain uses TRBV29-1 with TRBJ2-5; the TCRdb call, TRBD1, lacks DNA for checking. The CDR3 runs to 12 residues. Germline CDR1 and CDR2: SQVTM and ANQGSEA. The CDR3 loop is CSVSGAQETQYF.

CDR3 protein: CATSDSSGTGSYEQYF. This chain joins TRBV24-1 and TRBJ2-7; TCRdb selects TRBD2, and the lack of DNA leaves this call unchecked. Germline V lookup: CDR1 KGHDR, CDR2 SFDVKD. The CDR3 sequence is 16 residues long.

The rearrangement uses TRBV4-3 and TRBJ1-1. Germline V lookup: CDR1 LGHNA, CDR2 YSLEER. This CDR3 is built from 14 residues. This CDR3 is CASSQGGWSDEAFF.

The chain couples TRBV5-5 to TRBJ2-1; the TRBD1 assignment by TCRdb is unverifiable without DNA. Germline CDR1 and CDR2: SGHKS and YYEKEE (reference sequence). CDR3 size: 14 residues. CDR3 sequence reads: CASSLNRAVDWQFF.

This chain connects TRBV9 to TRBJ2-5; the D call from TCRdb, TRBD2, cannot be confirmed without DNA. Germline CDR1 SGDLS, CDR2 YYNGEE. The CDR3 covers 14 residues. CDR3: CASSPRGALETQYF.

The chain links TRBV7-8 to TRBJ1-3. The CDR3 sequence is 17 residues long. CDR1 and CDR2 (germline): SGHVS, FQNEAQ. This CDR3 reads CASSPLRGVFSGNTIYF.

The V and J genes are TRBV7-9 and TRBJ2-5; TCRdb reports TRBD2, a call that lacks DNA to check it against. Germline loops: CDR1 SEHNR, CDR2 FQNEAQ (reference sequence). The CDR3 has 15 residues. The CDR3 protein is CASSGRTSADVAQYF.

CDR3 amino acids: CASSLDAPSSGNTIYF. V gene TRBV5-1 combines with J gene TRBJ1-3. CDR3 length: 16 residues. Germline V gene data show CDR1 as SGHRS and CDR2 as YFSETQ.

The chain has TRBV20-1 and TRBJ1-5; TCRdb's D gene call, TRBD1, goes unchecked for lack of DNA. Germline CDR1 and CDR2: DFQATT and SNEGSKA (reference sequence). CDR3 size: 15 residues. CDR3 residues: CSARKGQGGNQPQHF.

The chain couples TRBV20-1 to TRBJ1-5. The germline CDR1 and CDR2 sequences are DFQATT and SNEGSKA (reference sequence). This CDR3 is built from 15 residues. The CDR3 region is CSASNGGYSNQPQHF.

The chain joins TRBV11-1 to TRBJ2-3; TCRdb gives TRBD2 as the D gene, but with no DNA this cannot be confirmed. The CDR3 has 19 residues. Germline values: CDR1 SGHAT, CDR2 FQDESV (reference sequence). CDR3 protein: CASSTRMTDGLDVTDTQYF.